Below are 3 T cell receptor beta chains sequenced from a single sample in a study of T cell repertoires in cytomegalovirus infection. TCRdb itself ran the reads through MiXCR, one entry per CDR3 protein. The table includes around 100,000 distinct CDR3 sequences, around 10% detected once. The antigens of these receptors remain unknown. Sequences were obtained from PBMCs, sequenced either directly or after in vitro stimulation (not recorded which). These receptors were obtained from a human donor in good health (CMV status not recorded). Some clones in this sample may be carry-over from other donors' samples.

This clonotype was counted only a few times. V usage is TRBV28 and J usage is TRBJ1-6; 7 nucleotides align to TRBD1. Germline CDR1 reads MDHEN; CDR2 reads SYDVKM. The CDR3 consists of 16 residues. V was clipped by 4 bases and J by 10 bases; unmatched bases: 13. As DNA, the CDR3 is TGTGCCAGCAGTTCGGGGGGACAGCCCCTTAGATCACCCCTCCACTTT. The encoded protein is CASSSGGQPLRSPLHF.

This clonotype was seen a handful of times. The genes are TRBV6-4 and TRBJ1-5; D is possibly TRBD1 (5 bases). V lost 5 bases, J lost 4 bases, and 9 bases lay in between. The CDR3 extends over 13 amino acids. Per the germline V gene, CDR1 is MRHNA and CDR2 is SNTAGT. The CDR3 nucleotides are TGTGCCAGCAGTAGGGACCTTAATCAGCCCCAGCATTTT. The encoded protein is CASSRDLNQPQHF.

This clonotype was seen ten or more times. The chain joins TRBV19 to TRBJ1-3; D is possibly TRBD1 (5 bases). The CDR3 sequence is 13 residues long. V was clipped by 5 bases and J by 4 bases, with 9 bases between them. Germline V gives CDR1 LNHDA, CDR2 SQIVND (reference sequence). In DNA form, the CDR3 reads TGTGCCAGTAGTCCACGACAGGGAAACACCATATATTTT. This gives the protein CASSPRQGNTIYF.